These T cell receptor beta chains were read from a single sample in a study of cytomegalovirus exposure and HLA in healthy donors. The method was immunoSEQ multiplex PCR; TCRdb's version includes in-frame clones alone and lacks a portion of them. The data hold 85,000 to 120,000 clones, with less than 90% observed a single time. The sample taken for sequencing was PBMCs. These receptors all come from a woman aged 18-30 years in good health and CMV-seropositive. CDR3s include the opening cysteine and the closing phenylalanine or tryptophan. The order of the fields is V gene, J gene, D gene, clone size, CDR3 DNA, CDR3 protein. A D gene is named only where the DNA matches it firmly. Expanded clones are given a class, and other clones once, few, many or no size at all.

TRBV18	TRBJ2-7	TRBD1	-	TGTGCCAGCTCACTACCGATTGGTCGGGACAGGGCCGACGAGCAGTACTTC	CASSLPIGRDRADEQYF
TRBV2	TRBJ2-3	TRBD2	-	TGTGCCAGCAGAGCTAGACTAGCGGGGAAGGGCACAGATACGCAGTATTTT	CASRARLAGKGTDTQYF
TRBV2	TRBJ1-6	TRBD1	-	TGTGCCAGCAGTGAGGGACAGGGTCGATCACCCCTCCACTTT	CASSEGQGRSPLHF
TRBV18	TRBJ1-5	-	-	TGTGCCAGCTCACCAGCAGGCTTTGGGCGCAATCAGCCCCAGCATTTT	CASSPAGFGRNQPQHF
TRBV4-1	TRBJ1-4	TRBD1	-	TGCGCCAGCAGCCAAGTCCGGCAGGGGGCTGGTGAAAAACTGTTTTTT	CASSQVRQGAGEKLFF
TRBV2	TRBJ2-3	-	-	TGTGCCAGCAGTGATTCATCCCAAAGCACAGATACGCAGTATTTT	CASSDSSQSTDTQYF
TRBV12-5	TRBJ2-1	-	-	TGTGCTAGTGGTATCAAGGGGGAGGGTTACAATGAGCAGTTCTTC	CASGIKGEGYNEQFF
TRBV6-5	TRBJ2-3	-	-	TGTGCCAGCAGTTATTTAAGCTCTGGCACAGATACGCAGTATTTT	CASSYLSSGTDTQYF
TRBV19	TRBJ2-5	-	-	TGTGCCAGTTCCCCCGCCGACAGGGGAGGGCAAGAGACCCAGTACTTC	CASSPADRGGQETQYF
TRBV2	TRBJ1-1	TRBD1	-	TGTGCCAGCAGGGGTACAGGGGGAGCTTTCTTT	CASRGTGGAFF
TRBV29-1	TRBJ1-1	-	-	TGCAGCGTTGGGCAGTGGCAGGGAGGGACTGAAGCTTTCTTT	CSVGQWQGGTEAFF
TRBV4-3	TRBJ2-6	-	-	TGCGCCAGCACCCCGCGAGCTAGCGACCCTGGGGCCAACGTCCTGACTTTC	CASTPRASDPGANVLTF
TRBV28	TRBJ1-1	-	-	TGTGCCAGCAGTTTATTGGTCCCTACGAACACTGAAGCTTTCTTT	CASSLLVPTNTEAFF
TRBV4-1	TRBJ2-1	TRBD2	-	TGCGCCAGCAGCCAGCAACTAGCGGTCAACAATGAGCAGTTCTTC	CASSQQLAVNNEQFF
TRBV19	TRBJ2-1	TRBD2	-	TGTGCCAGTAGTACTGACAGCGGGGGAAATGAGCAGTTCTTC	CASSTDSGGNEQFF
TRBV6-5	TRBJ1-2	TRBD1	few	TGTGCCAGCATGCCCGGGACAGGGAGCTATGGCTACACCTTC	CASMPGTGSYGYTF
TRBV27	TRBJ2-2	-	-	TGTGCCAGCGGGGGGGGGACACCGAACACCGGGGAGCTGTTTTTT	CASGGGTPNTGELFF
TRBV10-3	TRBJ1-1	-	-	TGTGCCATCAGTGCCCAGGGTCGATCCGGCGCTGAAGCTTTCTTT	CAISAQGRSGAEAFF
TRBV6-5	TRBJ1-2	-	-	TGTGCCAGCTCTCCCTTGGGGGGGACCTATGGCTACACCTTC	CASSPLGGTYGYTF
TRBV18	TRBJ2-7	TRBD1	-	TGTGCCAGCTCAGGCAGGACAGGGGACGAGCAGTACTTC	CASSGRTGDEQYF
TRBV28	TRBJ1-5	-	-	TGTGCCAGCAGTTTAAAGGGGGTGAGGGGCAATCAGCCCCAGCATTTT	CASSLKGVRGNQPQHF